This entry lists 5 T cell receptor beta chains sequenced from one sample in a study of CD8 T cells in ankylosing spondylitis. TCRdb redid the calling of the 5' RACE reads with MiXCR, one entry per CDR3 protein. The data contain about 240,000 distinct CDR3 sequences, approximately 9% of them singletons. The sequenced sample consisted of blood, either unsorted or a sorted T cell fraction (not recorded which). Every receptor here comes from a male donor with ankylosing spondylitis or in good health (not recorded which).

The rearrangement uses TRBV5-1 and TRBJ1-1; D possibly corresponds to TRBD1 (6 bases). Germline V gene sequence: CDR1 SGHRS, CDR2 YFSETQ. The CDR3 has 17 amino acids. Between the trimmed V and J ends, which lost 1 base and 0 bases, there was a span of 16 bases. Here the CDR3 DNA reads TGCGCCAGCAGCTTGATAGGGCAGGGGATTATGAACACTGAAGCTTTCTTT. Protein: CASSLIGQGIMNTEAFF.

About this clonotype: With a much larger clone just one base away, this may be a read error. The J gene is TRBJ2-7, the V gene TRBV20-1, with D unclear. V lost 5 bases and J lost 6, with 11 bases in between. The CDR3 has 11 amino acids. Germline V CDR1 and CDR2: DFQATT, SNEGSKA (reference sequence). In DNA form, the CDR3 reads TGCAGTGCTCCGAAGGGCGGCGAGCAGTACTTC. Protein: CSAPKGGEQYF.

This clonotype has a count of ten or more. This chain joins TRBV2 and TRBJ2-7; maybe TRBD1 (6 bases). CDR1 is SNHLY and CDR2 is FYNNEI in the germline V gene. Trimming removed 2 bases from V and 2 bases from J, with 13 bases in between. The CDR3 is made up of 15 amino acids. The chain's CDR3 is CASSETTGLPYEQYF. The CDR3 DNA reads as TGTGCCAGCAGTGAAACGACAGGCCTCCCCTACGAGCAGTACTTC. Supplemented by reference TRBV2 and TRBJ2-7, the full variable domain reads EPEVTQTPSHQVTQMGQEVILRCVPISNHLYFYWYRQILGQKVEFLVSFYNNEISEKSEIFDDQFSVERPDGSNFTLKIRSTKLEDSAMYFCASSETTGLPYEQYFGPGTRLTVT.

Regarding this clonotype: A much larger clone differs from this one at a single base, so this may be a read error. This sequence joins TRBV12-3 or TRBV12-4 and TRBJ1-5, with TRBD1 as a possible D gene (5 bases). This CDR3 has 14 amino acids. CDR3 coding DNA: TGTGTCAGCAGTGCCCTGGGGCCCTATCAGCCCCAGCATTTT. Its protein product is CVSSALGPYQPQHF.

This clonotype was detected many times. V and J are TRBV7-2 and TRBJ2-2; no firm D call. There are 15 residues in the CDR3. V gave up 4 bases and J gave up 4 bases, with 13 bases separating them. Germline CDR1 is SGHTA and CDR2 is FQGNSA. The CDR3 here is CASSSRALPTGELFF. CDR3 DNA: TGTGCCAGCAGCTCCCGGGCCTTACCCACCGGGGAGCTGTTTTTT.